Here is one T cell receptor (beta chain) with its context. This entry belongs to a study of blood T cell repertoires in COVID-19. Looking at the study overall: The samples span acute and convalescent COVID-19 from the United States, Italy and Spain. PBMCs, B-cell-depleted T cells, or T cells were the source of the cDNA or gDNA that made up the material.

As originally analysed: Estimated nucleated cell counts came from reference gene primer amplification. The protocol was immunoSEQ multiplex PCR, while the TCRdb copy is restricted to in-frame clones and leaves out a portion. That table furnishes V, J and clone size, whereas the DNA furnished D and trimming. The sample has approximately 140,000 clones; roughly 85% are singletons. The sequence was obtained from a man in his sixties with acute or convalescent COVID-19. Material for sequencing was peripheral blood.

The CDR3 coding sequence is TGTGCCAGCACCAGCCCACAGTTGAGATTATCTTTCTTT. Residues: CASTSPQLRLSFF. The chain carries TRBV7-9 and TRBJ1-1; D gene ambiguous. Trimming removed 7 bases at V and 12 bases at J, with 21 bases between. Germline CDR1 and CDR2: SEHNR and FQNEAQ (reference sequence). The CDR3 covers 13 residues.